This T cell receptor beta chain was found in a study of blood T cell repertoires in COVID-19. Generated by immunoSEQ multiplex PCR, the TCRdb table keeps only in-frame clones and is missing some. The sample contains about 110,000 clones, roughly 84% of which appear only once. The sequence came from a woman of 80 years or more with active or convalescent COVID-19. Source material: peripheral blood.

The CDR3 region is CASSLETGSSGANVLTF. The CDR3 DNA reads as TGTGCCAGCAGCTTAGAGACAGGAAGCTCTGGGGCCAACGTCCTGACTTTC. V is TRBV7-6 and J is TRBJ2-6; possible D gene TRBD1, 6 bases. CDR3 size: 17 residues. V lost 1 base to trimming and J lost 0 bases, with 10 bases between them. Germline loops: CDR1 SGHVS, CDR2 FNYEAQ.